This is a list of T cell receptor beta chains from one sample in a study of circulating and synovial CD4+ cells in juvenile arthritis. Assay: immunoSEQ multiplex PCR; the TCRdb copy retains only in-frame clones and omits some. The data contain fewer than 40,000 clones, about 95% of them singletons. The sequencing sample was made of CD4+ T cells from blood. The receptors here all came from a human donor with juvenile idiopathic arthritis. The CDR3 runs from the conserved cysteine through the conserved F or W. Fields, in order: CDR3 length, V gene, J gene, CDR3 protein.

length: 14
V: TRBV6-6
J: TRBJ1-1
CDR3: CASRVTGVNTEAFF

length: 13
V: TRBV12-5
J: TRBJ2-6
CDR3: CASGLSGANVLTF

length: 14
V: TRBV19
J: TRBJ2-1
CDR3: CASIQTGGGNEQFF

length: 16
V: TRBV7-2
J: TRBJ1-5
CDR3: CASSLMSNGAGQPQHF

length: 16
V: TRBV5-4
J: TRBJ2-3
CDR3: CASSLAQRVGTDTQYF

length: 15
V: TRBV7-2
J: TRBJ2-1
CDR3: CASSLVAGEYNEQFF

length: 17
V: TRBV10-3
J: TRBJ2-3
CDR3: CAISDGTSGRVPDTQYF

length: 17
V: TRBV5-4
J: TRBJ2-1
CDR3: CASSPDGSAGVINEQFF

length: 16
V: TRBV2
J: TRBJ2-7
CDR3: CASSEAIQGGPSEQYF

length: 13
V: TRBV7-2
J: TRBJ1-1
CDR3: CASSFGGLGEAFF

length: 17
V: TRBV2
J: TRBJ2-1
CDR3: CASRDPGQVVIDNEQFF

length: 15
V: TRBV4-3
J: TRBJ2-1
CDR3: CASSQGGPSYNEQFF

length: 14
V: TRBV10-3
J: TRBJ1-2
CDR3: CAISEDTRNYGYTF

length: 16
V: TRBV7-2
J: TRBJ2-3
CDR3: CASRRGVLRSTDTQYF

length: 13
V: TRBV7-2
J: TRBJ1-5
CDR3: CASSFQGNQPQHF

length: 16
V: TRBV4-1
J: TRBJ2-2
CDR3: CASSQDFGGGTRELFF

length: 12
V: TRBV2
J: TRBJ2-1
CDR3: CASSPQGYEQFF